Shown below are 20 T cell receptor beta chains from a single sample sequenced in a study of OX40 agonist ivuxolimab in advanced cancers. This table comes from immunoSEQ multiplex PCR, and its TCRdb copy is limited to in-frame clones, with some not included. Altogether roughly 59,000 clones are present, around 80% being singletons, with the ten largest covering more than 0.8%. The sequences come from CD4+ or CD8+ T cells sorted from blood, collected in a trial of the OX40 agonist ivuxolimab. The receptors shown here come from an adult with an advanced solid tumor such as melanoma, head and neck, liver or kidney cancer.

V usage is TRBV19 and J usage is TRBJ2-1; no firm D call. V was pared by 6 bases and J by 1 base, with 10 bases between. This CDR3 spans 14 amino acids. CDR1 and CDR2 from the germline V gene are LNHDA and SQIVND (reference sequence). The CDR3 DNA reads TGTGCCAGTAGCCGGAGCTCGTCCTACAATGAGCAGTTCTTC. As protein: CASSRSSSYNEQFF.

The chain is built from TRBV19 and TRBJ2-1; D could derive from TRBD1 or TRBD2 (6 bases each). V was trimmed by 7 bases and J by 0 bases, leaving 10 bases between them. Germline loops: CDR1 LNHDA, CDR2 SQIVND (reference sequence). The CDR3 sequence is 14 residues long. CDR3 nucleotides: TGTGCCAGTAAGGGGGGCCCCTCCTACAATGAGCAGTTCTTC. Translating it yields CASKGGPSYNEQFF.

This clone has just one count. CDR3 sequence (DNA): TGTGCCACCGACAAGGTCGCCGAGCAGTACTTC. Translation gives CATDKVAEQYF. The chain links TRBV6-1 to TRBJ2-7; D unresolved. Deletions cut 10 bases from V and 6 bases from J, with 13 bases between. Germline CDR1 and CDR2: MNHNS and SASEGT. The CDR3 runs to 11 residues.

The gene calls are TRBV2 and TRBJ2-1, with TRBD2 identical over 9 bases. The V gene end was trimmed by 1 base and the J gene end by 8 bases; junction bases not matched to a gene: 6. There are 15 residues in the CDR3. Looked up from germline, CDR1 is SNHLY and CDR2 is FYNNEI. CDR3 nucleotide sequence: TGTGCCAGCAGTGAAGGGCTTAGCGGGGGCCATGAGCAGTTCTTC. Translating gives CASSEGLSGGHEQFF.

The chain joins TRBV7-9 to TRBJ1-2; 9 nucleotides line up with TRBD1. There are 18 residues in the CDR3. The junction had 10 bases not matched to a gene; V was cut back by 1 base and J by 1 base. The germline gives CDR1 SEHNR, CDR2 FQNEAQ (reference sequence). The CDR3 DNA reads TGTGCCAGCAGCTTAGTCTCTCTCCGGACAGGGGTTAACTATGGCTACACCTTC. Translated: CASSLVSLRTGVNYGYTF.

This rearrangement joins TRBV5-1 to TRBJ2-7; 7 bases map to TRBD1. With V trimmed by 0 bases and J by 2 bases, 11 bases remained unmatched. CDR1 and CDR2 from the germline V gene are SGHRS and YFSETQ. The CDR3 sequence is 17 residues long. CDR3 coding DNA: TGCGCCAGCAGCTTGGCCCCGTTGGGGACAGATACCTACGAGCAGTACTTC. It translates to CASSLAPLGTDTYEQYF.

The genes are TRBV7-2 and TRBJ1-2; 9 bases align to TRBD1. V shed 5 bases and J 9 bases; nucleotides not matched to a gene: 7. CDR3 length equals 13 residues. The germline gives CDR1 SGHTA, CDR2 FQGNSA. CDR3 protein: CASSLNDRGSYTF. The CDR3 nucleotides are TGTGCCAGCAGCCTAAACGACAGGGGGAGCTACACCTTC. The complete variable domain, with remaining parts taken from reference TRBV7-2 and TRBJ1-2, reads GAGVSQSPSNKVTEKGKDVELRCDPISGHTALYWYRQSLGQGLEFLIYFQGNSAPDKSGLPSDRFSAERTGGSVSTLTIQRTQQEDSAVYLCASSLNDRGSYTFGSGTRLTVV.

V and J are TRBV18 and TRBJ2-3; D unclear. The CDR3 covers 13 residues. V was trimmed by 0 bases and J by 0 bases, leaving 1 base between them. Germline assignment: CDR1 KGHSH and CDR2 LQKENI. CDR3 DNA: TGTGCCAGCTCACCACCGAGCACAGATACGCAGTATTTT. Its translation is CASSPPSTDTQYF.

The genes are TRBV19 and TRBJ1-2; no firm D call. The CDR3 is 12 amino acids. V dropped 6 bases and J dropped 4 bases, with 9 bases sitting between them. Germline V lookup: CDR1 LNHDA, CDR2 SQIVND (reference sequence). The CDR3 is CASSQAVYGYTF. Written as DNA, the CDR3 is TGTGCCAGTAGCCAAGCTGTCTATGGCTACACCTTC.

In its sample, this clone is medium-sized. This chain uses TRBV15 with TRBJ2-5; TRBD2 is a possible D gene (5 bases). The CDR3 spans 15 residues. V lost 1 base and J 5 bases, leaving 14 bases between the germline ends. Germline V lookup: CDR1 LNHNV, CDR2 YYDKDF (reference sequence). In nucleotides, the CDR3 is TGTGCCACCAGCAGAGGGCAACCCCGCGGGGAGACCCAGTACTTC. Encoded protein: CATSRGQPRGETQYF.

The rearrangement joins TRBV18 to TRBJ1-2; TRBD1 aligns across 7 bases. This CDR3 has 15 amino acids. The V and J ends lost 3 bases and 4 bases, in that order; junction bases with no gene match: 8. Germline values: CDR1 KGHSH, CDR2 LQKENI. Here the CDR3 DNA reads TGTGCCAGCTCACCGGCGGCAGGGGGATCCTATGGCTACACCTTC. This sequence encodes CASSPAAGGSYGYTF.

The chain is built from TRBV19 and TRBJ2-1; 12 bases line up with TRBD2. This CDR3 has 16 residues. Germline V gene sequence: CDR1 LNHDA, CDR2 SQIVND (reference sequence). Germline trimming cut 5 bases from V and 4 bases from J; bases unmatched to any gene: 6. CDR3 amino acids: CASSPTSGGIYNEQFF. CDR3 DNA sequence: TGTGCCAGTAGTCCAACTAGCGGGGGGATTTACAATGAGCAGTTCTTC.

As DNA, the CDR3 is TGTGCCAGCAGCTTTAAAGGGGACACCGGGGAGCTGTTTTTT. It is translated as CASSFKGDTGELFF. V gene TRBV7-9 combines with J gene TRBJ2-2; the D gene is possibly TRBD1 (5 bases). The CDR3 sequence is 14 residues long. Trimming left V 3 bases short and J 3 bases short, with 8 bases between. The germline gives CDR1 SEHNR, CDR2 FQNEAQ (reference sequence).

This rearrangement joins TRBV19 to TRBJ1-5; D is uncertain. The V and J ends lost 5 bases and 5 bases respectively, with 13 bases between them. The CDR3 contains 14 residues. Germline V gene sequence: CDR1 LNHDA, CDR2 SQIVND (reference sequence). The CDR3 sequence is CASSLTGGYQPQHF. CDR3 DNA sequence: TGTGCCAGTAGTCTGACGGGAGGTTATCAGCCCCAGCATTTT.

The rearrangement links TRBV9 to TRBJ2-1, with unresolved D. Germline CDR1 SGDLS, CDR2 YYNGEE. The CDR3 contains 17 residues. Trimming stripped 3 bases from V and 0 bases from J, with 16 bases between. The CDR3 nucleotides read TGTGCCAGCAGCGCGAAGGGTCTATCGAGCTCCTACAATGAGCAGTTCTTC. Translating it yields CASSAKGLSSSYNEQFF. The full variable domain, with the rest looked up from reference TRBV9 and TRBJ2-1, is DSGVTQTPKHLITATGQRVTLRCSPRSGDLSVYWYQQSLDQGLQFLIQYYNGEERAKGNILERFSAQQFPDLHSELNLSSLELGDSALYFCASSAKGLSSSYNEQFFGPGTRLTVL.

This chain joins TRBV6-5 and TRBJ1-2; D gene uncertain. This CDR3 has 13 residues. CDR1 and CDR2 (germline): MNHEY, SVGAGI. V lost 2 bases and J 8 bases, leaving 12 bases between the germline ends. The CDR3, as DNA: TGTGCCAGCAGTTACGAACTCCGAGGCGGCTACACCTTC. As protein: CASSYELRGGYTF.

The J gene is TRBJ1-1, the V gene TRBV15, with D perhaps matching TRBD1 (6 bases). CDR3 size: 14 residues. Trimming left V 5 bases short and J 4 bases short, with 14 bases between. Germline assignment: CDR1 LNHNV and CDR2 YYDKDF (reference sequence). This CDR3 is CATSAGGLSTEAFF. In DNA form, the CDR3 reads TGTGCCACCAGCGCCGGGGGCTTAAGCACTGAAGCTTTCTTT. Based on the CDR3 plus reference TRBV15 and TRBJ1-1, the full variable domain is DAMVIQNPRYQVTQFGKPVTLSCSQTLNHNVMYWYQQKSSQAPKLLFHYYDKDFNNEADTPDNFQSRRPNTSFCFLDIRSPGLGDTAMYLCATSAGGLSTEAFFGQGTRLTVV.

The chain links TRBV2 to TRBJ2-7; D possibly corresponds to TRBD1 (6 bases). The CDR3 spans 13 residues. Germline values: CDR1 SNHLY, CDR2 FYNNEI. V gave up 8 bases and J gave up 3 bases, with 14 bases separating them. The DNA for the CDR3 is TGTGCCAGCGGCCGGGACAAGGACTACGAGCAGTACTTC. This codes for CASGRDKDYEQYF.

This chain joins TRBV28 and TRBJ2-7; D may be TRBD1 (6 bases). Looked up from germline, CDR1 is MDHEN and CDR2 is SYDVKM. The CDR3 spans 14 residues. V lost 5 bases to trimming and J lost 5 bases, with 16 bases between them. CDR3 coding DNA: TGTGCCAGCAGTACCCTGACAGGTATCCACGAGCAGTACTTC. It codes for CASSTLTGIHEQYF.

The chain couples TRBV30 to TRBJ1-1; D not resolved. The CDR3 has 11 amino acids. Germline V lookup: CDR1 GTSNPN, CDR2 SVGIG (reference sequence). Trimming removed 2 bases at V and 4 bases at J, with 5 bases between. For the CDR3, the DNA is TGTGCCTGGAGTTCACTCACTGAAGCTTTCTTT. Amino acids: CAWSSLTEAFF.